These T cell receptor beta chains were read from a single sample in a study of cytomegalovirus exposure and HLA in healthy donors. Assay used: immunoSEQ multiplex PCR; TCRdb lists only in-frame clones, some missing. Here the sample spans about 140,000 clones, around nine tenths being singletons. The sequencing sample was made of PBMCs. These TCRs come from a woman younger than 35 in good health and CMV-seropositive. Each CDR3 is given with its conserved first and last residue. The D gene is left open where the match is weak. Clone size is stated in some rows and not others, as once, few, many or a class when expanded.

size	V	D	J	DNA	CDR3
-	TRBV20-1	-	TRBJ1-1	TGCAGTGCTAGAGGGTCCCGGGCTTTCTTT	CSARGSRAFF
few	TRBV4-1	-	TRBJ1-5	TGCGCCAGCAGCCAAACACCTAGCCCCAATCAGCCCCAGCATTTT	CASSQTPSPNQPQHF
-	TRBV27	TRBD1	TRBJ1-2	TGTGCCAGCAGTCTCGACAGGGGGCTCTATGGCTACACCTTC	CASSLDRGLYGYTF
-	TRBV7-3	TRBD2	TRBJ2-7	TGTGCCAGCAGCTTACAAGCCAGCGGGAGCCACGAGCAGTACTTC	CASSLQASGSHEQYF
-	TRBV2	TRBD1	TRBJ2-2	TGTGCCAGCAGAGCGGACAGGGGGCGGAGGGAGCTGTTTTTT	CASRADRGRRELFF
-	TRBV7-3	TRBD1	TRBJ1-6	TGTGCCAGCAGCTTAGGGACAGGGGAGTCCTATAATTCACCCCTCCACTTT	CASSLGTGESYNSPLHF
-	TRBV6-5	-	TRBJ1-1	TGTGCCAGCAGTTATCGGGGGGGGAACACTGAAGCTTTCTTT	CASSYRGGNTEAFF
-	TRBV4-2	TRBD1	TRBJ1-4	TGTGCCAGCAGCCAAAACGGCGCCGGGACAGGGGGGGGTGAAAAACTGTTTTTT	CASSQNGAGTGGGEKLFF
-	TRBV5-1	TRBD1	TRBJ1-2	TGCGCCAGCAGCCCAGGACAGGTCTATGGCTACACCTTC	CASSPGQVYGYTF
-	TRBV6-1	-	TRBJ2-2	TGTGCCAGCAGTTGGGCAGAACGGGGCGGGGAGCTGTTTTTT	CASSWAERGGELFF
-	TRBV29-1	-	TRBJ1-2	TGCAGCGTTCAGGGGAAGGATGGCTACACCTTC	CSVQGKDGYTF
-	TRBV11-3	TRBD1	TRBJ1-2	TGTGCCAGCAGCCTCGAGAGGGACAGGGGGCTGCATAACTATGGCTACACCTTC	CASSLERDRGLHNYGYTF
once	TRBV19	TRBD1	TRBJ1-5	TGTGCCAGCGGGACAGGGTTCTATAGCAATCAGCCCCAGCATTTT	CASGTGFYSNQPQHF
few	TRBV19	TRBD2	TRBJ2-3	TGTGCCAGTAGTATTGGGGGGGGGTGGACAGATACGCAGTATTTT	CASSIGGGWTDTQYF
-	TRBV5-1	TRBD1	TRBJ1-4	TGCGCCAGCAGCTCAACACCTCACAGGGGGCAGAACGAAAAACTGTTTTTT	CASSSTPHRGQNEKLFF
few	TRBV7-9	-	TRBJ1-3	TGTGCCAGCAGCTTAGCGCTTAGGGGAGGCGGAAACACCATATATTTT	CASSLALRGGGNTIYF
-	TRBV7-2	TRBD2	TRBJ2-5	TGTGCCAGCAGCTTACAAGGAGCGGGGGTAGAGACCCAGTACTTC	CASSLQGAGVETQYF
-	TRBV28	-	TRBJ1-1	TGTGCCAGCAGTTTAGGAGGCGGGGGGTCCAGAGCTTTCTTT	CASSLGGGGSRAFF
-	TRBV7-3	-	TRBJ1-1	TGTGCCAGCAGCTTAAGTACAGAACGTGAAGCTTTCTTT	CASSLSTEREAFF
-	TRBV5-1	-	TRBJ2-2	TGCGCCAGCAGCTTGGCAGAGGGCAACACCGGGGAGCTGTTTTTT	CASSLAEGNTGELFF
-	TRBV2	TRBD2	TRBJ2-1	TGTGCCAGTCGGGGACTAGCGGGGGGGCATAATGAGCAGTTCTTC	CASRGLAGGHNEQFF
-	TRBV5-1	-	TRBJ2-3	TGCGCCAGCAGCTTGACTAGCCCGATAGATACGCAGTATTTT	CASSLTSPIDTQYF
-	TRBV5-1	TRBD1	TRBJ1-1	TGCGCCAGCAGCTTGGGGGACAGGGGGCGCGTTGGCACTGAAGCTTTCTTT	CASSLGDRGRVGTEAFF
-	TRBV15	-	TRBJ2-5	TGTGCCACCAGCAGACGCCTCCGGGACTCCCAAGAGACCCAGTACTTC	CATSRRLRDSQETQYF
few	TRBV28	TRBD1	TRBJ1-6	TGTGCCAGCAGTTTAAGGGGGCCCAGTAGTTCACCCCTCCACTTT	CASSLRGPSSSPLHF
-	TRBV7-8	TRBD1	TRBJ1-2	TGTGCCAGCCACAGAAGGGGGCGGACGGACTATGGCTACACCTTC	CASHRRGRTDYGYTF
-	TRBV6-5	-	TRBJ2-7	TGTGCCAGCAGTTACTCGAGGCAGGGGGGCGAGCAGTACTTC	CASSYSRQGGEQYF
-	TRBV2	TRBD1	TRBJ1-1	TGTGCCAGCAGGCCCGACAGGGGCACTGAAGCTTTCTTT	CASRPDRGTEAFF
-	TRBV15	-	TRBJ1-2	TGTGCCACCAGCAGAGATGCAGGCAACTATGGCTACACCTTC	CATSRDAGNYGYTF
-	TRBV7-2	TRBD1	TRBJ1-2	TGTGCCAGCAGCTTCCAAAGTACAGGGGGGTACTATGGCTACACCTTC	CASSFQSTGGYYGYTF
-	TRBV2	TRBD1	TRBJ1-5	TGTGCCAGCAGTGATGACAGGGTCTATCAGCCCCAGCATTTT	CASSDDRVYQPQHF
-	TRBV18	-	TRBJ1-1	TGTGCCAGCTCACCAAAGTCTCCGAGCGCTAATGAAGCTTTCTTT	CASSPKSPSANEAFF
-	TRBV6-5	-	TRBJ1-4	TGTGCCAGCAGCCCCGATGAAAAACTGTTTTTT	CASSPDEKLFF
few	TRBV4-1	-	TRBJ2-1	TGCGCCAGCAGCCAAGATTCTGGCAGGGGCGCAAGGCTACAGCACAATGAGCAGTTCTTC	CASSQDSGRGARLQHNEQFF
-	TRBV5-8	TRBD1	TRBJ1-1	TGTGCCAGCAGCTTGCCTAACAGGGGGTACACTGAAGCTTTCTTT	CASSLPNRGYTEAFF
-	TRBV7-2	TRBD1	TRBJ1-5	TGTGCCAGCAGCTTAGCGAGACCCGGGACAGGGACCCAGCCCCAGCATTTT	CASSLARPGTGTQPQHF
-	TRBV28	-	TRBJ1-2	TGTGCCAGCAGTTACCCGGGTCCCTATGGCTACACCTTC	CASSYPGPYGYTF
-	TRBV28	-	TRBJ2-1	TGTGCCAGCAGTAATGGACAGTTTTTCAGTGAGCAGTTCTTC	CASSNGQFFSEQFF
-	TRBV28	-	TRBJ2-2	TGTGCCAGCAGTTTGCGGGGGAACACCGGGGAGCTGTTTTTT	CASSLRGNTGELFF
once	TRBV6-6	-	TRBJ1-2	TGTGCCACAGAGGTGGAGCGAAGAAACTATGGCTACACCTTC	CATEVERRNYGYTF
-	TRBV5-6	-	TRBJ2-7	TGTGCCAGCAGCATACAGGGTATGTTCTACGAGCAGTACTTC	CASSIQGMFYEQYF
-	TRBV11-1	-	TRBJ1-1	TGTGCCAGCAGCCCGTGGGCCAAGTGGACTGAAGCTTTCTTT	CASSPWAKWTEAFF
once	TRBV5-1	-	TRBJ2-1	TGCGCCAGCAGCTTTAATAGCCGGACATACAATGAGCAGTTCTTC	CASSFNSRTYNEQFF
-	TRBV28	TRBD2	TRBJ2-1	TGTGCCAGCAGTCCTACTAGCGGGAGGGGGTTCTTC	CASSPTSGRGFF
-	TRBV7-2	-	TRBJ2-3	TGTGCCAGCAGCCCCCCGGGACTCACCACAGATACGCAGTATTTT	CASSPPGLTTDTQYF
-	TRBV6-6	-	TRBJ1-2	TGTGCCAGCAGTTACTATCCGGGGGAAACCTATGGCTACACCTTC	CASSYYPGETYGYTF
-	TRBV4-1	TRBD1	TRBJ1-6	TGCGCCAGCAGCCAAGACGATCAGGGGGCACCACCCCTCCACTTT	CASSQDDQGAPPLHF
-	TRBV20-1	-	TRBJ2-1	TGCAGTGCTCCTACCGGTAATGAGCAGTTCTTC	CSAPTGNEQFF
-	TRBV11-2	TRBD1	TRBJ2-7	TGTGCCAGCAGCTTAGACAGGGGGCTCTACGAGCAGTACTTC	CASSLDRGLYEQYF
-	TRBV4-2	TRBD2	TRBJ2-3	TGTGCCAGCAGCCAAGTCCCTAGCGGGGGGTCTACAGATACGCAGTATTTT	CASSQVPSGGSTDTQYF
-	TRBV5-6	-	TRBJ2-1	TGTGCCAGCAGCTTGGTCAGGGGAATTAACAATGAGCAGTTCTTC	CASSLVRGINNEQFF
-	TRBV2	-	TRBJ1-1	TGTGCCAGCAGCCCGACAAGGAACGGTGAAGCTTTCTTT	CASSPTRNGEAFF
few	TRBV7-6	TRBD1	TRBJ2-7	TGTGCCAGCAGCTTAACGGACAGGGGGAACGAGCAGTACTTC	CASSLTDRGNEQYF
-	TRBV6-1	-	TRBJ1-4	TGTGCCAGCGCTAGACAGGCAACTAATGAAAAACTGTTTTTT	CASARQATNEKLFF
-	TRBV6-4	TRBD2	TRBJ2-3	TGTGCCAGCAGTGACTCTAGCGGGAGGGCCACAGATACGCAGTATTTT	CASSDSSGRATDTQYF
-	TRBV9	-	TRBJ1-1	TGTGCCAGCAGCGTAGCGATGGGGGCTTCCCCTGAAGCTTTCTTT	CASSVAMGASPEAFF
few	TRBV7-8	-	TRBJ1-2	TGTGCCAGCAGCTTAGATTGGGCACCGAACTATGGCTACACCTTC	CASSLDWAPNYGYTF
-	TRBV28	-	TRBJ2-7	TGTGCCAGCAAACAATCCCTTTACGAGCAGTACTTC	CASKQSLYEQYF
-	TRBV10-3	TRBD1	TRBJ2-7	TGTGCCATCAGTGATCCGGGGAAGGGACAGGGCCCCTACGAGCAGTACTTC	CAISDPGKGQGPYEQYF